These 8 T cell receptor beta chains came from one sample sequenced in a study of blood T cell repertoires in COVID-19 (dated by TCRdb to the early 2020s). Library method: the immunoSEQ multiplex PCR assay. TCRdb re-hosts the immuneACCESS table, in-frame sequences only. Its copies lack some clones; in the studies checked, an unresolved V gene accounts for under half of them, and the cause for the rest is not known. In all, the sample holds 110,000 or so clones, and about 80% of those were seen once. Roughly 6% of the sample rests with the top ten. The specimen sequenced was peripheral blood. The receptors come from a man aged 65 to 85 with acute or convalescent COVID-19.

The genes are TRBV6-2 or TRBV6-3 and TRBJ1-6, with D perhaps TRBD1 (5 bases). CDR1 is MNHEY and CDR2 is SVGEGT in the germline V gene. CDR3 length equals 15 residues. Between the trimmed V and J ends, which lost 0 bases and 4 bases, there was a span of 7 bases. For the CDR3, the DNA is TGTGCCAGCAGTTACTCGACAGTGTATAATTCACCCCTCCACTTT. Translated, it gives CASSYSTVYNSPLHF.

The genes are TRBV5-4 and TRBJ2-7; 10 bases agree with TRBD1. V gave up 4 bases and J gave up 1 base; unmatched junction bases: 2. The germline V gene encodes CDR1 SGHNT and CDR2 YYREEE (reference sequence). The CDR3 runs 14 residues. CDR3 sequence (DNA): TGTGCCAGCAGCGGGGACAGGGGATCCTACGAGCAGTACTTC. Its protein product is CASSGDRGSYEQYF.

The chain is built from TRBV5-6 and TRBJ1-2; the match to TRBD1 covers 9 bases. CDR1 and CDR2 from the germline V gene are SGHDT and YYEEEE. Trimming cost V 5 bases and J 0 bases; bases outside gene matches: 8. CDR3 size: 16 residues. CDR3 sequence reads: CASSRAGTGSNYGYTF. Written as DNA, the CDR3 is TGTGCCAGCAGTCGAGCCGGGACAGGGTCTAACTATGGCTACACCTTC.

This clone was picked up one time. The chain carries TRBV2 and TRBJ2-3; D perhaps matches TRBD1 (6 bases). V lost 3 bases to trimming and J lost 3 bases, with 13 bases between them. This CDR3 has 15 amino acids. Germline values: CDR1 SNHLY, CDR2 FYNNEI. The CDR3 DNA follows: TGTGCCAGCAGTGATTACAGGGTTGGAACAGATACGCAGTATTTT. It codes for CASSDYRVGTDTQYF.

This clone was seen a few times. This chain joins TRBV19 and TRBJ2-2; TRBD1 aligns across 9 bases. With V trimmed by 6 bases and J by 0 bases, 5 bases remained unmatched. The CDR3 length is 16 residues. Germline lookup yields CDR1 LNHDA and CDR2 SQIVND (reference sequence). The CDR3 is CASRLGTGTNTGELFF. The CDR3 coding sequence is TGTGCCAGTAGGTTGGGGACAGGGACGAACACCGGGGAGCTGTTTTTT.

This clone appeared once. The CDR3, as DNA: TGTGCCAGCAGCTTTGGGACAAACTACGAGCAGTACTTC. This sequence encodes CASSFGTNYEQYF. This chain connects TRBV5-6 to TRBJ2-7; maybe TRBD1 (6 bases). V was pared by 2 bases and J by 3 bases, with 9 bases between. The CDR3 sequence is 13 residues long. Germline-derived CDR1 and CDR2 are SGHDT and YYEEEE. The complete variable domain, with remaining parts taken from reference TRBV5-6 and TRBJ2-7, reads DAGVTQSPTHLIKTRGQQVTLRCSPKSGHDTVSWYQQALGQGPQFIFQYYEEEERQRGNFPDRFSGHQFPNYSSELNVNALLLGDSALYLCASSFGTNYEQYFGPGTRLTVT.

The table lists this clone with a count of one. CDR3 loop: CASSPGFYEQFF. For the CDR3, the DNA is TGCGCCAGCAGTCCGGGGTTCTATGAGCAGTTCTTC. The chain employs TRBV5-1 and TRBJ2-1, with D perhaps matching TRBD2 (5 bases). Germline values: CDR1 SGHRS, CDR2 YFSETQ. This CDR3 region has 12 residues. V was trimmed by 5 bases and J by 8 bases, leaving 11 bases between them.

This clone was found a few times. The chain carries TRBV30 and TRBJ1-1; D is unclear. From germline, CDR1 is GTSNPN and CDR2 SVGIG (reference sequence). Trimming cost V 2 bases and J 5 bases, with 18 bases left between them. The CDR3 sequence is 15 residues long. The CDR3 DNA sequence: TGTGCCTGGAGTCTGCCGGCGGGTCGGACGACTGAAGCTTTCTTT. It translates to CAWSLPAGRTTEAFF.